This T cell receptor beta chain was retrieved from a study of blood T cell repertoires in COVID-19. Assay: immunoSEQ multiplex PCR; the TCRdb copy retains only in-frame clones and omits some. The sample has about 300,000 clones, about nine tenths seen once; the top ten hold 1.5% to 2%. The source of this sequence is a woman between 25 and 40 years old with COVID-19, enrolled during active disease. The sequenced material came from peripheral blood.

CDR3 region: CAWSVSPFNQPQHF. The DNA for the CDR3 is TGTGCCTGGAGTGTTAGCCCCTTCAATCAGCCCCAGCATTTT. The chain carries TRBV30 and TRBJ1-5; D gene unclear. V shed 0 bases and J shed 3 bases, with 9 bases lying between them. The germline gives CDR1 GTSNPN, CDR2 SVGIG (reference sequence). The CDR3 contains 14 residues.